These T cell receptor beta chains were read from a single sample in a study of blood T cell repertoires in COVID-19. Clones were sequenced by immunoSEQ multiplex PCR, and TCRdb holds only the in-frame ones, with some missing. The sample holds approximately 200,000 clones; about 90% are singletons and the top ten take 2% to 2.5%. The source material was peripheral blood. Source of these receptors: a woman aged 50 to 60 with acute or convalescent COVID-19. Both conserved end residues are part of each CDR3. A D gene is named only where the DNA matches it firmly. Clone size appears in some rows only: once, few, many, or a class for an expanded clone.

d_call,v_call,clone_size,j_call,cdr3_aa,cdr3_nt
NA,TRBV9,NA,TRBJ2-3,CASSVQSSTDTQYF,TGTGCCAGCAGCGTACAGTCTAGCACAGATACGCAGTATTTT
NA,TRBV5-1,NA,TRBJ2-7,CASSLEGISSYEQYF,TGCGCCAGCAGCTTAGAGGGTATTAGCTCCTACGAGCAGTACTTC
NA,TRBV10-3,NA,TRBJ1-3,CAISWRGSSGNTIYF,TGTGCCATCAGTTGGAGAGGCAGCTCTGGAAACACCATATATTTT
TRBD1,TRBV9,NA,TRBJ1-1,CASNRGQGFGNTEAFF,TGTGCCAGCAACCGGGGACAGGGGTTTGGGAACACTGAAGCTTTCTTT
NA,TRBV4-2,NA,TRBJ1-2,CASSQDPDSIPGYTF,TGTGCCAGCAGCCAAGATCCGGACTCCATACCCGGCTACACCTTC
NA,TRBV5-1,NA,TRBJ2-7,CASSSAYEQYF,TGCGCCAGCAGCTCGGCCTACGAGCAGTACTTC
TRBD1,TRBV9,NA,TRBJ1-5,CASSQGTDPQPQHF,TGTGCCAGCAGCCAAGGGACAGATCCTCAGCCCCAGCATTTT
NA,TRBV6-2/TRBV6-3,NA,TRBJ2-5,CASSYPRGQMETQYF,TGTGCCAGCAGTTACCCCCGAGGGCAAATGGAGACCCAGTACTTC
TRBD1,TRBV7-8,once,TRBJ2-7,CASTETGTGTYEQYF,TGTGCCAGCACCGAAACCGGGACAGGGACCTACGAGCAGTACTTC
NA,TRBV7-8,NA,TRBJ2-7,CASSHKRFEQYF,TGTGCCAGCAGCCACAAGCGGTTCGAGCAGTACTTC
TRBD2,TRBV18,NA,TRBJ2-3,CASSSRLAGTDTQYF,TGTGCCAGCTCATCCCGGCTAGCGGGAACAGATACGCAGTATTTT
TRBD2,TRBV12-5,NA,TRBJ2-1,CASGLGLAGNNEQFF,TGTGCTAGTGGTTTGGGACTAGCGGGGAACAATGAGCAGTTCTTC
TRBD1,TRBV2,NA,TRBJ1-1,CASSDRQGNTEAFF,TGTGCCAGCAGTGATAGACAGGGGAACACTGAAGCTTTCTTT
TRBD1,TRBV30,NA,TRBJ1-6,CAWRAQGANYNSPLHF,TGTGCCTGGAGAGCGCAGGGGGCCAACTATAATTCACCCCTCCACTTT
TRBD2,TRBV5-1,NA,TRBJ2-7,CASSLDMVAGVYEQYF,TGCGCCAGCAGCTTGGATATGGTAGCGGGAGTATACGAGCAGTACTTC
NA,TRBV5-1,NA,TRBJ1-2,CASSPRQENYGYTF,TGCGCCAGCAGCCCCAGACAGGAAAACTATGGCTACACCTTC
NA,TRBV2,few,TRBJ1-1,CASKPTLDSNTEAFF,TGTGCCAGCAAACCGACATTAGACAGTAACACTGAAGCTTTCTTT
NA,TRBV19,once,TRBJ1-3,CASIIGDTIYF,TGTGCCAGTATAATAGGGGACACCATATATTTT
NA,TRBV7-3,NA,TRBJ1-2,CASSLQQGYGYTF,TGTGCCAGCAGCTTACAACAGGGTTATGGCTACACCTTC
NA,TRBV3-1/TRBV3-2,NA,TRBJ1-2,CASSRGPRFDYGYTF,TGTGCCAGCAGCCGAGGGCCGCGTTTCGACTATGGCTACACCTTC
TRBD2,TRBV29-1,NA,TRBJ2-1,CSVPGLAGPHEQFF,TGCAGCGTCCCGGGACTAGCGGGACCCCATGAGCAGTTCTTC
TRBD2,TRBV3-1/TRBV3-2,NA,TRBJ2-2,CASSRGGPSTGELFF,TGTGCCAGCAGCCGCGGGGGGCCCAGCACCGGGGAGCTGTTTTTT
NA,TRBV19,NA,TRBJ1-2,CASSIGSGLNYGYTF,TGTGCCAGTAGTATAGGATCGGGACTAAACTATGGCTACACCTTC
TRBD2,TRBV19,NA,TRBJ2-3,CASSSVGLAGGSTSTDTQYF,TGTGCCAGTAGCTCAGTAGGACTAGCGGGGGGGTCCACTAGCACAGATACGCAGTATTTT
NA,TRBV6-5,NA,TRBJ2-7,CASSYSRMGHEQYF,TGTGCCAGCAGTTACTCCCGGATGGGGCACGAGCAGTACTTC
NA,TRBV11-3,once,TRBJ2-3,CASSLTGSTDTQYF,TGTGCCAGCAGCTTAACAGGGAGCACAGATACGCAGTATTTT
TRBD1,TRBV19,NA,TRBJ1-2,CASRDPDRGLNYGYTF,TGTGCCAGTAGGGACCCCGACAGGGGGCTTAACTATGGCTACACCTTC
TRBD2,TRBV11-2,NA,TRBJ2-5,CASSGSGGIKTQYF,TGTGCCAGCAGTGGAAGCGGGGGGATAAAGACCCAGTACTTC
NA,TRBV14,NA,TRBJ1-4,CASSRGVREKLFF,TGTGCCAGCAGCCGGGGAGTTAGGGAAAAACTGTTTTTT
NA,TRBV7-6,NA,TRBJ1-5,CASSLKRGLGQPQHF,TGTGCCAGCAGCTTAAAGCGGGGGTTGGGGCAGCCCCAGCATTTT
TRBD2,TRBV5-4,NA,TRBJ2-7,CASSLGLAGTYEQYF,TGTGCCAGCAGCTTGGGCCTAGCGGGGACTTACGAGCAGTACTTC
NA,TRBV7-8,NA,TRBJ1-4,CASSPSGGSNEKLFF,TGTGCCAGCAGCCCGAGTGGGGGGTCTAATGAAAAACTGTTTTTT
NA,TRBV7-2,NA,TRBJ1-6,CASSFYGANSPLHF,TGTGCCAGCAGCTTCTACGGAGCTAATTCACCCCTCCACTTT
NA,TRBV7-2,NA,TRBJ1-2,CASSLGQSYGYTF,TGTGCCAGCAGCTTAGGGCAGTCCTATGGCTACACCTTC
NA,TRBV7-2,NA,TRBJ2-3,CASSLFSLGADTQYF,TGTGCCAGCAGCTTATTTTCGCTCGGGGCAGATACGCAGTATTTT
NA,TRBV11-3,NA,TRBJ2-5,CASSLGGQSRYF,TGTGCCAGCAGCTTAGGGGGCCAGTCTCGGTACTTC